This entry features one T cell receptor beta chain sequence. Its specificity is not known. Ophthalmopathy was moderately-to-severely active, CAS at least 3, NOSPECS at least 4, lasting under 3 months. Physicians reached a diagnosis by relying on clinical symptoms, serum thyroxine, TRAb, thyroid ultrasound and orbital computed tomography. The PBMC fraction was derived from roughly 10 ml of fresh peripheral blood. The TCR beta CDR3 regions underwent amplification from RNA transcripts. RT-PCR with HTBI primers came first, then second-round multiplex PCR. A single record per CDR3 protein comes from TCRdb applying MiXCR to the multiplex PCR reads. The table includes about 240,000 distinct CDR3 sequences, 45% detected once. This sample is drawn from a study of Graves' ophthalmopathy and Graves' hyperthyroidism. Study observations and caveats: Among expanded thyroid clonotypes above 0.001 frequency, most also occurred in blood.

V dropped 0 bases and J dropped 2; count of bases not matched to a gene: 4. The germline gives CDR1 KGHDR, CDR2 SFDVKD. There are 16 residues in the CDR3. The rearrangement joins TRBV24-1 to TRBJ2-7; 9 bases line up with TRBD2. This clonotype was obtained from an adult man with Graves' ophthalmopathy. Input material: peripheral blood. The CDR3 coding sequence is TGTGCCACCAGTGATTTGATGGGGACTAGCACCTACGAGCAGTACTTC. Encoded protein: CATSDLMGTSTYEQYF.